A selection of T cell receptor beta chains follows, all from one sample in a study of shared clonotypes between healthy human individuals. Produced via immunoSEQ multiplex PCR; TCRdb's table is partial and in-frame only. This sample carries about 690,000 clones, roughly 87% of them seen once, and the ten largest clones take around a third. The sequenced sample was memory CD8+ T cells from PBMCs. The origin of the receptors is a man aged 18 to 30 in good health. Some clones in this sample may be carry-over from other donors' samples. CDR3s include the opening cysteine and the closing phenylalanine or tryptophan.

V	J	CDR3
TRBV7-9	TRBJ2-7	CAASEDRGREQYF
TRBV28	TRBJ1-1	CASGRGWKTEAFF
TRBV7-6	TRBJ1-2	CASSPPGGLSYGYTF
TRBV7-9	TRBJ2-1	CATLRGGGFYEQFF
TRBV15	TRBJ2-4	CATSRGGRTPNIQYF
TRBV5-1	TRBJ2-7	CTSSLVSSYEQYF
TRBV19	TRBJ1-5	CASSMTGNQPQHF
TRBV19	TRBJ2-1	CASSIVGRFEQFF
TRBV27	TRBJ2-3	CASSLLAFRGGTDTQYF
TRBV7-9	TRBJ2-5	CASSLARTAKEQYF
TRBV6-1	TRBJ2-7	CASSLRGQGYEQYF
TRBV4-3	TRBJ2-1	CASSQLTGLAINEQFF
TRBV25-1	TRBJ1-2	CASSDRTGTKFYGYTF
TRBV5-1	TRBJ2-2	CASSLRTGGVGELFF
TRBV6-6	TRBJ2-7	CASTGQGADSYEQYF
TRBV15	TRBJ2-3	CATSRTSGGTDTQYF
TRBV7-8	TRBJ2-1	CASSLARRDRIKQQFF
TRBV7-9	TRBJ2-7	CASSSGGPGEQYF
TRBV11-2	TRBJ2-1	CASSLGGRRSYNEQFF
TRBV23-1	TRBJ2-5	CASSHLQGQETQYF